Below are 31 T cell receptor beta chains sequenced from a single sample in a study of CXCR3-negative and CXCR3-positive naive CD8 T cells. Study observations and caveats: Compared with CXCR3-negative naive cells, CXCR3-positive naive cells showed more hydrophobic TRB CDR3s.

UMI-tagged TRB cDNA libraries were built via 5' RACE. TCRdb reprocessed the 5' RACE reads, with one entry per CDR3 protein and no DNA. In all, the sample yields over 150,000 distinct CDR3 sequences. These receptors have no identified antigens. Sequenced: naive CXCR3+ CD8+ T cells from blood. Described subset: CD45RO-CCR7+CD27+CD95- naive CD8+ T cells expressing CXCR3 (TNR3+). These receptors were taken from a human donor in good health. Some clones in this sample may be carry-over from other donors' samples.

The chain couples TRBV7-8 to TRBJ2-1; there is no DNA to check the TCRdb D call of TRBD2. Germline V gives CDR1 SGHVS, CDR2 FQNEAQ. The CDR3 runs 17 residues. CDR3 protein: CASSSGHGRALNNEQFF.

The chain is built from TRBV12-3 or TRBV12-4 and TRBJ1-1; the D call of TRBD1 rests on TCRdb alone, since no DNA is present to check it. This CDR3 is built from 13 residues. The CDR3 loop is CASTKDSVAEAFF.

CDR3 sequence: CASSVRTGMDYGYTF. V gene TRBV9 combines with J gene TRBJ1-2; TCRdb picks TRBD1, but there is no DNA to check that call. CDR1 is SGDLS, CDR2 YYNGEE, per germline. The CDR3 length is 15 residues.

The chain employs TRBV15 and TRBJ2-7; TCRdb lists TRBD2, though no DNA is available to test this call. This CDR3 is 16 amino acids long. CDR1 LNHNV and CDR2 YYDKDF come from the germline V gene (reference sequence). This CDR3 reads CATSKGRLPSSYEQYF.

The chain employs TRBV30 and TRBJ2-7. Germline V gives CDR1 GTSNPN, CDR2 SVGIG (reference sequence). The CDR3 is 13 amino acids. The CDR3 loop is CAWSASGSYEQYF.

The rearrangement links TRBV29-1 to TRBJ2-3; TCRdb reports TRBD1, a call that lacks DNA to check it against. Germline values: CDR1 SQVTM, CDR2 ANQGSEA. The CDR3 covers 14 residues. This CDR3 is CSVEARTGADTQYF.

V and J are TRBV4-2 and TRBJ2-3. The CDR3 has 17 residues. Germline-derived CDR1 and CDR2 are LGHNA and YNFKEQ. CDR3 amino acids: CASSQELRPLGTDTQYF.

V gene TRBV29-1 combines with J gene TRBJ2-1; checking the TCRdb D call of TRBD1 is not possible without DNA. In germline, CDR1 is SQVTM, CDR2 ANQGSEA. The CDR3 has 16 amino acids. The CDR3 loop reads CSVEAGGPQKYNEQFF.

CDR3 region: CASSAAGGYNEQFF. The chain joins TRBV6-4 to TRBJ2-1; TCRdb's D gene call, TRBD2, goes unchecked for lack of DNA. Germline CDR1 is MRHNA and CDR2 is SNTAGT. CDR3 length: 14 residues.

This chain joins TRBV27 and TRBJ1-2; TCRdb designates TRBD1, a call that cannot be tested without DNA. The germline V gene encodes CDR1 MNHEY and CDR2 SMNVEV (reference sequence). This CDR3 has 15 amino acids. The CDR3 sequence: CASRSDFDRAGGYTF.

The rearrangement joins TRBV12-3 or TRBV12-4 to TRBJ2-2; TCRdb gives TRBD2 as the D gene, but with no DNA this cannot be confirmed. This CDR3 has 16 amino acids. CDR3 in amino acids: CASSFIGGAYTGELFF.

The rearrangement links TRBV27 to TRBJ1-2. Germline V gives CDR1 MNHEY, CDR2 SMNVEV (reference sequence). The CDR3 runs to 12 residues. This CDR3 is CASSSDYYGYTF.

This sequence joins TRBV27 and TRBJ1-1; the TCRdb call, TRBD1, lacks DNA for checking. Germline V gene lookup returns CDR1 MNHEY and CDR2 SMNVEV (reference sequence). The length of the CDR3 is 18 residues. The CDR3 loop is CASSLSGSDRGPHTEAFF.

This chain links TRBV4-1 with TRBJ2-5; TCRdb designates TRBD1, a call that cannot be tested without DNA. The CDR3 contains 17 residues. The V gene's germline CDR1 is MGHRA and CDR2 YSYEKL. The CDR3 spells CASSQQPRQGARETQYF.

J is TRBJ1-1 and V is TRBV7-2; TCRdb's D call, TRBD1, is unchecked because there is no DNA. From germline, CDR1 is SGHTA and CDR2 FQGNSA. This CDR3 has 13 residues. CDR3 sequence: CASTLLLTTEAFF.

This chain joins TRBV7-9 and TRBJ2-7; TCRdb proposes TRBD2, but this gene call is untestable without DNA. The germline CDR1 and CDR2 sequences are SEHNR and FQNEAQ (reference sequence). CDR3 length: 14 amino acids. This CDR3 is CASSASGGGYEQYF.

The chain carries TRBV7-3 and TRBJ2-1; TCRdb gives TRBD2 as the D gene, but with no DNA this cannot be confirmed. The CDR3 spans 15 residues. Germline CDR1 SGHTA, CDR2 FQGTGA. This CDR3 reads CASSLASGDYNEQFF.

The chain employs TRBV12-3 or TRBV12-4 and TRBJ1-1; the D gene TCRdb calls, TRBD1, cannot be checked with no DNA. The CDR3 has 12 residues. CDR3: CASSSDRAEAFF.

Here the CDR3 reads CASSPGGNEQYF. The chain joins TRBV7-6 to TRBJ2-7; the D call from TCRdb, TRBD1, cannot be confirmed without DNA. The CDR3 has 12 amino acids. Germline V gene data show CDR1 as SGHVS and CDR2 as FNYEAQ. Supplemented by reference TRBV7-6 and TRBJ2-7, the full variable domain reads GAGVSQSPRYKVTKRGQDVALRCDPISGHVSLYWYRQALGQGPEFLTYFNYEAQQDKSGLPNDRFSAERPEGSISTLTIQRTEQRDSAMYRCASSPGGNEQYFGPGTRLTVT.

J is TRBJ2-7 and V is TRBV12-3 or TRBV12-4. This CDR3 has 13 residues. The chain's CDR3 is CASSSGQLYEQYF.

This rearrangement joins TRBV13 to TRBJ2-7. CDR1 and CDR2 from the germline V gene are PRHDT and FYEKMQ (reference sequence). CDR3 length equals 12 residues. The CDR3 reads CASSSGIYEQYF.

The genes are TRBV29-1 and TRBJ2-5. The CDR3 is 11 residues long. CDR1 and CDR2 (germline): SQVTM, ANQGSEA. CDR3 protein: CSVEKRQTQYF.

This sequence joins TRBV7-3 and TRBJ2-4. This CDR3 is built from 14 residues. In germline, CDR1 is SGHTA, CDR2 FQGTGA. CDR3 amino acids: CASSLTAGKNIQYF.

The chain joins TRBV7-3 to TRBJ1-1. The CDR3 extends over 14 amino acids. CDR1 is SGHTA, CDR2 FQGTGA, per germline. CDR3 protein: CASSLGGLDTEAFF.

The chain is built from TRBV2 and TRBJ2-7. This CDR3 spans 11 amino acids. Germline V gene sequence: CDR1 SNHLY, CDR2 FYNNEI. This CDR3 is CASRDYYEQYF.

This rearrangement joins TRBV2 to TRBJ2-5; TCRdb's D call of TRBD1 is untestable without DNA. The CDR3 has 14 amino acids. CDR1 and CDR2 (germline): SNHLY, FYNNEI. CDR3 protein: CASSEVGGGETQYF. The full variable domain, with the rest looked up from reference TRBV2 and TRBJ2-5, is EPEVTQTPSHQVTQMGQEVILRCVPISNHLYFYWYRQILGQKVEFLVSFYNNEISEKSEIFDDQFSVERPDGSNFTLKIRSTKLEDSAMYFCASSEVGGGETQYFGPGTRLLVL.

The chain has TRBV28 and TRBJ1-1; with no DNA, the TCRdb D assignment of TRBD1 cannot be verified. In germline, CDR1 is MDHEN, CDR2 SYDVKM. The length of the CDR3 is 13 residues. CDR3 amino acids: CASSFPGNTEAFF.

The rearrangement links TRBV15 to TRBJ2-7; the D call of TRBD2 rests on TCRdb alone, since no DNA is present to check it. Germline-derived CDR1 and CDR2 are LNHNV and YYDKDF (reference sequence). CDR3 size: 15 residues. The CDR3 loop reads CATSSEAGEGYEQYF.

The genes are TRBV15 and TRBJ2-7. Germline assignment: CDR1 LNHNV and CDR2 YYDKDF (reference sequence). The CDR3 is made up of 15 amino acids. CDR3 sequence: CATSRDARPSREQYF.

This chain links TRBV6-6 with TRBJ1-5; without DNA, the TCRdb call of TRBD1 cannot be checked. The germline V gene has CDR1 MNHNY and CDR2 SVGAGI (reference sequence). This CDR3 region has 14 residues. CDR3 protein: CASSPTSDTEPQHF.

The chain employs TRBV10-3 and TRBJ2-3; the TCRdb D gene call, TRBD2, has no DNA to confirm it. The CDR3 is 13 residues long. Germline CDR1 and CDR2: ENHRY and SYGVKD. CDR3 in amino acids: CAISELETDTQYF.